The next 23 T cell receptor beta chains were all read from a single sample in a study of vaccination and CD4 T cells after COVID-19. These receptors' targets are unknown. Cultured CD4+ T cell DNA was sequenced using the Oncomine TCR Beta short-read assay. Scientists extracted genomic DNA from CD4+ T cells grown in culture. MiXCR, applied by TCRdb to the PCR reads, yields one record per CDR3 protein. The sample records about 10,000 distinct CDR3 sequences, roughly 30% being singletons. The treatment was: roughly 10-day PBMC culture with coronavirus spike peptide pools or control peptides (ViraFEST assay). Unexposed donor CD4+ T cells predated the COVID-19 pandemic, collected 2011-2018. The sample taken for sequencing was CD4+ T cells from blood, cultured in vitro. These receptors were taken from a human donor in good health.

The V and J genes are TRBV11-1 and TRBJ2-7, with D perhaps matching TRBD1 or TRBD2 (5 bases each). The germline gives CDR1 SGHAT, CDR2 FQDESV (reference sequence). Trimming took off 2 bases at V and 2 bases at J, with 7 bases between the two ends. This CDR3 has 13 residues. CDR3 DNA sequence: TGTGCCAGCAGCTTATTGGGACCCTACGAGCAGTACTTC. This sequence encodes CASSLLGPYEQYF.

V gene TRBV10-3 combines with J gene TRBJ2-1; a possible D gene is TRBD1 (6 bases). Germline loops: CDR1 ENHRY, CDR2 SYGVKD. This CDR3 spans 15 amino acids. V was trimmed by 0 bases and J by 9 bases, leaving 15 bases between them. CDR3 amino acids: CAISESSVGTSEQFF. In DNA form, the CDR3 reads TGTGCCATCAGTGAGTCGAGCGTGGGGACAAGTGAGCAGTTCTTC.

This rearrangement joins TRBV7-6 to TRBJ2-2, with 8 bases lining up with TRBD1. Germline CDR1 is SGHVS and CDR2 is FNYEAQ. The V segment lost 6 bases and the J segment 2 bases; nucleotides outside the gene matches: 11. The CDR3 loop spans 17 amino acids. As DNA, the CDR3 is TGTGCCAGCAGACACAAATCGGGACAGGATAACACCGGGGAGCTGTTTTTT. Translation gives CASRHKSGQDNTGELFF.

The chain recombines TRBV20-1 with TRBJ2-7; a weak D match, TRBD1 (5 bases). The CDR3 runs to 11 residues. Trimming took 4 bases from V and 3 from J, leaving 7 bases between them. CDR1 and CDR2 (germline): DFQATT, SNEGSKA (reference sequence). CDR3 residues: CSATRDYEQYF. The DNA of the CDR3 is TGCAGTGCTACCAGGGACTACGAGCAGTACTTC.

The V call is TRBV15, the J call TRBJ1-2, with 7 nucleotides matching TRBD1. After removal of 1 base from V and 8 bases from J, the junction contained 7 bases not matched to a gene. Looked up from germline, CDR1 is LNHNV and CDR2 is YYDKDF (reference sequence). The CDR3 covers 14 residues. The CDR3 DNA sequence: TGTGCCACCAGCAGAGGTCAGGGGGTGAGGGGCTACACCTTC. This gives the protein CATSRGQGVRGYTF.

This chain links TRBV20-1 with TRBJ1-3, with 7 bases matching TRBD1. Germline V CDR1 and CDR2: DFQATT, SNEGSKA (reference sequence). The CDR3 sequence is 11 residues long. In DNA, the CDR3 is TGCGGGGGACAGACTGGAAACACCATATATTTT. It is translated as CGGQTGNTIYF.

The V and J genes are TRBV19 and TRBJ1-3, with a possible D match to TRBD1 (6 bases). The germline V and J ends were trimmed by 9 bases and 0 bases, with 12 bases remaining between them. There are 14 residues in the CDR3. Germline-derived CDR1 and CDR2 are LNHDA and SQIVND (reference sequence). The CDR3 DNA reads TGTGCCAGCGACCGAGGGGGCTCTGGAAACACCATATATTTT. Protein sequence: CASDRGGSGNTIYF.

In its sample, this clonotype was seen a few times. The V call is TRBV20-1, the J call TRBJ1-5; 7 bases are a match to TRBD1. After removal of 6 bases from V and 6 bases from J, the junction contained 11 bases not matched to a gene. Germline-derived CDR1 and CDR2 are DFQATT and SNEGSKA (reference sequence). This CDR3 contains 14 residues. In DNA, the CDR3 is TGCAGTGCAACTTTAGGGGGCTCAGGTCAGCCCCAGCATTTT. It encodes CSATLGGSGQPQHF.

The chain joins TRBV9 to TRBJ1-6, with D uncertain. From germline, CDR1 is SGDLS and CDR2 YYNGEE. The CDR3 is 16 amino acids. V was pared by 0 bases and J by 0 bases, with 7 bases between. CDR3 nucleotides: TGTGCCAGCAGCGTAGGCGGGAGCTCCTATAATTCACCCCTCCACTTT. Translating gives CASSVGGSSYNSPLHF.

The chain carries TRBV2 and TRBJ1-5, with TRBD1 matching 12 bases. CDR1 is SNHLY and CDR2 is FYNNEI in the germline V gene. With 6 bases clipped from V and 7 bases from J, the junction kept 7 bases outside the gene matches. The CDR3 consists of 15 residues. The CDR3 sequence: CASRGDRGLVQPQHF. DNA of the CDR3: TGTGCCAGCAGGGGGGACAGGGGGCTTGTCCAGCCCCAGCATTTT.

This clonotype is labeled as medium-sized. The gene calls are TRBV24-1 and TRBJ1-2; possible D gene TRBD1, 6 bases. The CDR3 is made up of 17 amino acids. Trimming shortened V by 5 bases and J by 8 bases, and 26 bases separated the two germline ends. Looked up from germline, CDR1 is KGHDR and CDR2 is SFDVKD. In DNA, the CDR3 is TGTGCCACCAGTGCGTCAGGGGCGGGGATTGGGTCAGTAGGCTACACCTTC. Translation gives CATSASGAGIGSVGYTF.

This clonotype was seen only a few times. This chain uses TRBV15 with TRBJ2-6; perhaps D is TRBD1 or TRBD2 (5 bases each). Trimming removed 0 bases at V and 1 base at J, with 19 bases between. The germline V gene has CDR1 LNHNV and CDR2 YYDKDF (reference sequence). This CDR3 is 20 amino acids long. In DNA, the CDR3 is TGTGCCACCAGCAGAGATACGGCGGCTTCGTGGGGGTCTGGGGCCAACGTCCTGACTTTC. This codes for CATSRDTAASWGSGANVLTF.

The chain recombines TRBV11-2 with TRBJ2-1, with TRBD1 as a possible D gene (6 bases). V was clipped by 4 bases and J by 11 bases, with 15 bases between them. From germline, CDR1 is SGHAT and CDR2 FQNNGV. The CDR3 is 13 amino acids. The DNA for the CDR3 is TGTGCCAGCAGCTCCAACAGGGCAACCCAGCAGTTCTTC. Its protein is CASSSNRATQQFF.

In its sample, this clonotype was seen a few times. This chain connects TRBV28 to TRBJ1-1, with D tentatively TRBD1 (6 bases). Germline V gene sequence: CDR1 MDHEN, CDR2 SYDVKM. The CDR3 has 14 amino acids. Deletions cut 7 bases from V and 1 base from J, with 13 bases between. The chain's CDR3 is CASTQGGGNTEAFF. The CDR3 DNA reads TGTGCCAGCACCCAAGGGGGAGGGAACACTGAAGCTTTCTTT.

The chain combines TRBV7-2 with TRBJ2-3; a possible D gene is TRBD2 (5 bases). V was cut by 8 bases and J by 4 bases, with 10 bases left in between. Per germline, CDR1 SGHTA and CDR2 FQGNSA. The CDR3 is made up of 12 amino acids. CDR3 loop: CASERVSDTQYF. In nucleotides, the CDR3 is TGTGCCAGCGAGAGGGTTTCAGATACGCAGTATTTT.

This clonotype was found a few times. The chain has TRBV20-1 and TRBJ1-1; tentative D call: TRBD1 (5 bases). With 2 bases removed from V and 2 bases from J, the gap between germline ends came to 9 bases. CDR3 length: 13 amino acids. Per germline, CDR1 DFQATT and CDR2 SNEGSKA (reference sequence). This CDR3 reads CSARRTSNTEAFF. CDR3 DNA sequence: TGCAGTGCTAGAAGGACATCCAACACTGAAGCTTTCTTT.

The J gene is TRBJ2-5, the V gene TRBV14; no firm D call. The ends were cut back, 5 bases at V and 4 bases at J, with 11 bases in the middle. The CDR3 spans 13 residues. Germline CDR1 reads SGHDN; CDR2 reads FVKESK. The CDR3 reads CASSADNSETQYF. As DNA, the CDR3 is TGTGCCAGCAGCGCGGATAATTCAGAGACCCAGTACTTC.

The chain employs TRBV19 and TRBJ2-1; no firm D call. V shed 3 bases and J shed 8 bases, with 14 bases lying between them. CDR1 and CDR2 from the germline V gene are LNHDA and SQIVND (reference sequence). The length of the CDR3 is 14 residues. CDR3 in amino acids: CASSIGVGQYEQFF. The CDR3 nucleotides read TGTGCCAGTAGTATCGGCGTTGGGCAATATGAGCAGTTCTTC.

The CDR3 loop is CASSLRAENTEAFF. CDR3 in DNA: TGTGCCAGCAGCCTAAGGGCCGAGAACACTGAAGCTTTCTTT. This rearrangement joins TRBV6-2 or TRBV6-3 to TRBJ1-1; D not certain. V dropped 6 bases and J dropped 1 base, with 12 bases sitting between them. The CDR3 has 14 amino acids. Looked up from germline, CDR1 is MNHEY and CDR2 is SVGEGT.

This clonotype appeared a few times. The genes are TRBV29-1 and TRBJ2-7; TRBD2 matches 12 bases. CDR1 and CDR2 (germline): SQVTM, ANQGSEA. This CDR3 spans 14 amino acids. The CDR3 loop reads CSGGTSGRSYEQYF. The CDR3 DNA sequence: TGCAGTGGAGGTACTAGCGGGAGGTCCTACGAGCAGTACTTC.

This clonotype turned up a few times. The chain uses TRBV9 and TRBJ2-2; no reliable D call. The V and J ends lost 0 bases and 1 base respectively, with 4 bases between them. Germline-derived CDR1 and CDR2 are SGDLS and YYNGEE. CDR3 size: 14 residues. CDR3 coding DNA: TGTGCCAGCAGCGTAGCGGGGAACACCGGGGAGCTGTTTTTT. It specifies CASSVAGNTGELFF.

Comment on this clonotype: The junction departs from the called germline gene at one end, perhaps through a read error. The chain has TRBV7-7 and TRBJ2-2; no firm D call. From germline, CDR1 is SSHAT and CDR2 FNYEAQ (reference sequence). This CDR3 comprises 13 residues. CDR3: CASSSTITGELFF. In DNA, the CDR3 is TGTGCTAGCAGCTCAACTATAACCGGGGAGCTGTTTTTT.

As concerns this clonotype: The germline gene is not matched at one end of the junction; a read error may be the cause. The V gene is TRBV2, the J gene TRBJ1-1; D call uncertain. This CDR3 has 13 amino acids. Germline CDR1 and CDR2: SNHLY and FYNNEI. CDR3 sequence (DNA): TGTGCCAGCATCGGCCCTATGGTCACTGGAGCTTTCTTT. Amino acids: CASIGPMVTGAFF.